This TCR beta chain originates from a study of response to subunit inactivated influenza vaccine. The germline V gene has CDR1 ENHRY and CDR2 SYGVKD. The CDR3 covers 17 residues. Trimming shortened V by 7 bases and J by 2 bases, and 20 bases separated the two germline ends. Each CDR3 protein gets one entry after TCRdb re-called the RT-PCR reads with MiXCR. In the table there are hundreds of thousands of distinct CDR3 sequences, roughly 12% of which are singletons. The same sample was also studied in work on T cells expressing NK-cell markers. From that second work: 5'RACE template switching with UMIs generated TCR beta cDNA.

The chain couples TRBV10-3 to TRBJ2-2; a weak D match, TRBD1 (5 bases). The TCR was taken from a man aged 50-60 years who received an inactivated influenza vaccine. The material sequenced was PBMCs from blood, taken on the day of vaccination. CDR3 loop: CAITPTGGVTNTGELFF. As DNA, the CDR3 is TGTGCCATCACCCCCACAGGTGGAGTCACCAACACCGGGGAGCTGTTTTTT.